This T cell receptor (beta chain) emerged from a study of cytomegalovirus exposure and HLA in healthy donors. Whole-study results and caveats: Later on, an analysis tied about 17,000 TCR beta sequences to HLA alleles at 0.05 false discovery rate. Highest at DRB1 and lowest at HLA-C, TCR association rates differed among HLA loci in a later analysis.

Concerning this clone itself: Its antigen is as yet unknown.

The V and J ends lost 0 bases and 5 bases respectively, with 11 bases between them. The CDR3 length is 14 residues. The germline gives CDR1 SGDLS, CDR2 YYNGEE. A multiplex PCR was run with 60 Vbeta primers and 13 Jbeta primers. Some clones are missing from TCRdb's copy, which holds only in-frame ones; the method was immunoSEQ multiplex PCR. The sample carries tens of thousands of clones, around 66% recorded once. The sequence was collected from a man younger than 40 in good health and CMV-seronegative. The material sequenced was PBMCs. The rearrangement links TRBV9 to TRBJ1-1; D is uncertain. The CDR3 reads CASSVGTTGTEAFF. For the CDR3, the DNA is TGTGCCAGCAGCGTAGGGACTACGGGGACTGAAGCTTTCTTT.